What follows is one T cell receptor beta chain and its context. The antigen is unknown. The record originates from a study of shared clonotypes between healthy human individuals. Whole-study results and caveats: Genetic and exposure-history diversity was limited by the few donors. Naive CD4 clonotype sharing across a few donors was about 5%. Rarefaction demonstrated incomplete sorted-subset sequencing despite large depth.

The V gene end was trimmed by 6 bases and the J gene end by 5 bases; junction bases not matched to a gene: 12. The germline CDR1 and CDR2 sequences are SGHRS and YFSETQ. The CDR3 loop spans 16 amino acids. Genomic DNA from each subset was divided evenly over several immunoSEQ plates. Measured with immunoSEQ multiplex PCR; TCRdb has only the in-frame clones, and not every one. Of approximately 1.4 million clones detected, 95% to 99% appear once; the ten largest clones hold around 0.45%. Material: naive CD4+ T cells sorted from blood. Subset given: CD45RA+ positively selected. V and J are TRBV5-1 and TRBJ2-3, with 10 bases identical to TRBD2. The clonotype was recovered from a man between 25 and 39 years old in good health. The CDR3 region has the DNA TGCGCCAGCACCGACCGAGCGGGAGGGCCTGTAGATACGCAGTATTTT. Translating it yields CASTDRAGGPVDTQYF.